This T cell receptor beta chain was captured by sequencing in a study of chemoradiotherapy in HPV16-positive cancers. Study summary: Candidate HPV-specific clones and shared TCR motifs came from a couple of HPV16-positive patients. Study-wide findings and caveats: Candidate HPV-specific clones and E7-related TCR motifs grew in tumor during treatment.

Details on this clone: Its antigen is unknown.

Over chemoradiotherapy, repertoires were sampled more than once. Clones were sequenced by immunoSEQ multiplex PCR, and TCRdb holds only the in-frame ones, with some missing. The data show 40,000 to 60,000 clones, around 90% seen once. The clonotype originates from a human donor with HPV-associated anogenital cancer. The starting material was blood, obtained from a patient who underwent chemoradiotherapy.

The CDR3 reads CAWSVFRRTDTQYF. The CDR3, as DNA: TGTGCCTGGAGTGTATTTCGCAGGACAGATACGCAGTATTTT. The chain couples TRBV30 to TRBJ2-3; unclear D gene. Trimming took 0 bases from V and 3 from J, leaving 10 bases between them. This CDR3 comprises 14 residues. CDR1 is GTSNPN and CDR2 is SVGIG in the germline V gene (reference sequence).